This TCR beta chain was profiled in a study of Graves' ophthalmopathy and Graves' hyperthyroidism. Study-wide background: Sampling took place at initial diagnosis, with peripheral blood obtained before any treatment.

The CDR3 is 15 residues long. The junction had 7 bases not matched to a gene; V was cut back by 3 bases and J by 5 bases. Germline assignment: CDR1 LNHNV and CDR2 YYDKDF (reference sequence). For repertoire sequencing, the TCR beta CDR3 regions were amplified from RNA transcripts. The workflow started with a first-round RT-PCR run with HTBI primers and then moved on to a second-round multiplex PCR. MiXCR was run by TCRdb on the multiplex PCR reads, yielding one entry per CDR3 protein. The sample contains about 400,000 distinct CDR3 sequences, about 16% of which appear only once. This clonotype was seen ten or more times. Researchers turned away patients with other autoimmune diseases, uncontrolled infections, pregnancy or lactation. Someone took the PBMCs out of approximately 9 ml of fresh peripheral blood.

This rearrangement joins TRBV15 to TRBJ2-7; 10 nucleotides agree with TRBD1. The sequencing sample was made of peripheral blood. This clonotype originated in a woman between 18 and 30 years old with Graves' ophthalmopathy. This chain's CDR3 is CATSSSGTGVNEQYF. Here the CDR3 DNA reads TGTGCCACCAGCAGTAGTGGGACAGGGGTTAACGAGCAGTACTTC.